A selection of T cell receptor beta chains follows, all from one sample in a study of shared T cell receptors in the human thymus. Here immunoSEQ multiplex PCR was the method, and the copy in TCRdb shows in-frame clones only, minus some. The sample shows about 380,000 clones, around 95% of them seen only once. Sequenced: thymocytes. The source is a human donor. The CDR3 runs from the conserved cysteine through the conserved F or W. Fields, in order: D gene, clone size, J gene, V gene, CDR3 DNA, CDR3 protein. The D gene is left open where the match is weak. Clone sizes are given selectively: once, few, many, or a class where the clone is expanded.

>TRBD2|.|TRBJ2-3|TRBV5-6
TGTGCCAGCAGCTTGTGCAGCGGGAGTGAAAATACGCAGTATTTT
CASSLCSGSENTQYF
>TRBD1|.|TRBJ2-1|TRBV4-1
TGCGCCAGCAGCCAGGGGACAGCCACTCCCAATGAGCAGTTCTTC
CASSQGTATPNEQFF
>.|.|TRBJ2-2|TRBV7-2
TGTGCCAGCAGCTTGGGACGGCGAAACACCGGGGAGCTGTTTTTT
CASSLGRRNTGELFF
>TRBD2|.|TRBJ2-7|TRBV28
TGTGCCAGCAGTTTATTTGTAGCGGGGAGAGACGAGCAGTACTTC
CASSLFVAGRDEQYF
>TRBD2|.|TRBJ2-1|TRBV29-1
TGCAGCGTTGAAAGTTGCGGACTAGCGGGAGGGGAGCAGTTCTTC
CSVESCGLAGGEQFF
>TRBD1|once|TRBJ1-5|TRBV9
TGTGCCAGCAGCGCCGGCCCAGACAGGGTTGAGGGCAGCAATCAGCCCCAGCATTTT
CASSAGPDRVEGSNQPQHF
>TRBD2|.|TRBJ2-7|TRBV27
TGTGCCAGCAGTCCAGGACTAGCGGGAGTCCCCCTCTACGAGCAGTACTTC
CASSPGLAGVPLYEQYF
>.|.|TRBJ1-3|TRBV28
TGTGCCAGCAGTTTCAAGGGCGCGGGAAACACCATATATTTT
CASSFKGAGNTIYF
>.|.|TRBJ2-7|TRBV27
TGTGCCAGCAGTTTCCTGTTAAAGCAGTACTTC
CASSFLLKQYF
>TRBD2|.|TRBJ2-1|TRBV30
TGTGCCTGGAGGGACCCGACTAGCGGGAGATACAATGAGCAGTTCTTC
CAWRDPTSGRYNEQFF
>.|.|TRBJ1-5|TRBV6-1
TGTGCCAGCAAATTCCGGGCCTCACAGCCCCAGCATTTT
CASKFRASQPQHF
>.|.|TRBJ2-1|TRBV27
TGTGCCATCCCGACAGGGCGGGAGGATGAGCAGTTCTTC
CAIPTGREDEQFF
>TRBD1|.|TRBJ1-5|TRBV28
TGTGCCAGCAATGGACAGGTATATAGCAATCAGCCCCAGCATTTT
CASNGQVYSNQPQHF
>TRBD1|.|TRBJ2-1|TRBV18
TGTGCCAGCTCACCTTGTCCGAGACAGGGGAATGAGCAGTTCTTC
CASSPCPRQGNEQFF
>TRBD1|.|TRBJ1-4|TRBV29-1
TGCAGCGTCGCCCCCCGGGACAGTAATGAAAAACTGTTTTTT
CSVAPRDSNEKLFF
>TRBD1|once|TRBJ2-1|TRBV4-3
TGCGCCAGCAGCCAAGGGTCGGACAGGGGGGCCTCCTCCTACAATGAGCAGTTCTTC
CASSQGSDRGASSYNEQFF
>.|.|TRBJ1-5|TRBV19
TGTGCCAGTAGGCCCCGGGGAGGTCGAAATCAGCCCCAGCATTTT
CASRPRGGRNQPQHF
>.|.|TRBJ1-2|TRBV29-1
TGCAGCGTCACCACAGGGCAGGCATTCTGTGGCTACACCTTC
CSVTTGQAFCGYTF
>TRBD2|.|TRBJ2-7|TRBV7-2
TGTGCCAGCAGCTTAGTTTGGGCTAGCGGGAGGGCCTACGAGCAGTACTTC
CASSLVWASGRAYEQYF
>TRBD2|.|TRBJ2-7|TRBV15
TGTGCCACCAGCAGAGTTCGAAAGGGACTAGCGGGGACTCCAAGCTCCTACGAGCAGTACTTC
CATSRVRKGLAGTPSSYEQYF
>TRBD2|.|TRBJ2-3|TRBV5-1
TGCGCCAGCAGCGATACTAGCGGGCTTAGCACAGATACGCAGTATTTT
CASSDTSGLSTDTQYF
>.|once|TRBJ2-7|TRBV25-1
TGTGCCAGCAGTGAAGAGGCGGAGCCGGGTTGCGAGCAGTACTTC
CASSEEAEPGCEQYF
>TRBD2|.|TRBJ2-7|TRBV9
TGTGCCAGCAGCGTATCTAGCGGGAGTCTCGTGTACGAGCAGTACTTC
CASSVSSGSLVYEQYF
>TRBD1|.|TRBJ2-1|TRBV11-2
TGTGCCAGCAGCTTAGGACAGGGTAGCGCCAATGAGCAGTTCTTC
CASSLGQGSANEQFF
>.|.|TRBJ1-1|TRBV19
TGTGCCAGTAGTCATTCGGGACCTGAAGCTTTCTTT
CASSHSGPEAFF
>TRBD1|once|TRBJ1-2|TRBV27
TGTGCCAGCTCGACAGGGGAACTAAGTATTGACTACACCTTC
CASSTGELSIDYTF
>.|.|TRBJ2-7|TRBV6-4
TGTGCCAGCAGTGAGTCCCCTACAGGGAGGCAGTACTTC
CASSESPTGRQYF
>.|.|TRBJ2-1|TRBV5-6
TGTGCCAGCAGTGTAACCTTTGACGGATACAATGAGCAGTTCTTC
CASSVTFDGYNEQFF
>.|.|TRBJ2-1|TRBV11-3
TGTGCCAGCAGCGCGGGACAGCTTTACAATGAGCAGTTCTTC
CASSAGQLYNEQFF
>.|once|TRBJ1-2|TRBV5-1
TGCGCCAGCAGCGTATACAGGGAATATGGCTACACCTTC
CASSVYREYGYTF
>TRBD2|.|TRBJ2-5|TRBV7-2
TGTGCCAGCAGCTTAGTAGTCGCGGGAGGCAAAGAGACCCAGTACTTC
CASSLVVAGGKETQYF
>TRBD1|.|TRBJ1-4|TRBV25-1
TGTGCCAGCAGTGAATATCAGGGGGCCGGGGAAAAACTGTTTTTT
CASSEYQGAGEKLFF
>TRBD2|.|TRBJ2-7|TRBV4-2
TGTGCCAGCAGCCAAGGAGGGACTAGCGGGACTTACGAGCAGTACTTC
CASSQGGTSGTYEQYF
>.|.|TRBJ2-7|TRBV7-9
TGTGCCACGATCCCTTATTCGCCAGAGGACGCTTACTACGAGCAGTACTTC
CATIPYSPEDAYYEQYF
>TRBD1|.|TRBJ2-7|TRBV19
TGTGCCAGTGCCGCCTCCCGGGACAGGGGATTCTACGAGCAGTACTTC
CASAASRDRGFYEQYF
>.|.|TRBJ1-1|TRBV18
TGTGCCAGCTCACCAGGGCATGGAACTTTCTTT
CASSPGHGTFF
>TRBD2|.|TRBJ2-1|TRBV5-1
TGCGCCAGCAGCCCACCTGGGACTAGCGGGAGTGATCATGAGCAGTTCTTC
CASSPPGTSGSDHEQFF
>TRBD1|once|TRBJ2-1|TRBV27
TGTGCCAGCACGCCCCCAATCGGGACAGGGGAAAAAAATGAGCAGTTCTTC
CASTPPIGTGEKNEQFF
>.|.|TRBJ1-3|TRBV28
TGTGCCAGCAGTCCCCCCAGGGCTGGAAACACCATATATTTT
CASSPPRAGNTIYF
>.|.|TRBJ1-2|TRBV7-9
TGTGCCAGCAGCTTAGAATGGGCAGGAGGTCTCTTC
CASSLEWAGGLF
>TRBD2|.|TRBJ2-3|TRBV29-1
TGCAGCGTTGAAGATCCCCCTAGCGGGAGGGCCGTCTTTCCAGATACGCAGTATTTT
CSVEDPPSGRAVFPDTQYF
>TRBD2|.|TRBJ2-1|TRBV7-8
TGTGCCAGCAGCGCACCCCTTAGCGGGAGAAGCTACAATGAGCAGTTCTTC
CASSAPLSGRSYNEQFF
>TRBD2|.|TRBJ2-1|TRBV28
TGTGCCAGCAGTTTACTCGAGCGGGAGGACAATGAGCAGTTCTTC
CASSLLEREDNEQFF
>TRBD1|.|TRBJ1-1|TRBV7-3
TGTGCCTCAAAAGGGGACAGAAGATTGAACACTGAAGCTTTCTTT
CASKGDRRLNTEAFF
>.|once|TRBJ2-7|TRBV4-2
TGTGCCAGCAGCGAAGGGGGTACAGACCCCTACGAGCAGTACTTC
CASSEGGTDPYEQYF
>TRBD1|.|TRBJ2-7|TRBV2
TGTGCCAGCAGGGGGACAGGGCGCTACGAGCAGTACTTC
CASRGTGRYEQYF
>.|.|TRBJ2-3|TRBV14
TGTGCCAGCAGCCAACCCCTTGGGCTAGCTCGCACAGATACGCAGTATTTT
CASSQPLGLARTDTQYF
>.|.|TRBJ1-1|TRBV27
TGTGCCAGCAGTTTGGGAGTCCGACAGAACACTGAAGCTTTCTTT
CASSLGVRQNTEAFF
>.|once|TRBJ1-5|TRBV2
TGTGCCAGCAGCCACCTCGAGGGGCGCAATCAGCCCCAGCATTTT
CASSHLEGRNQPQHF
>.|.|TRBJ1-4|TRBV5-6
TGTGCCAGCAGCTTGGCCTTATCTTGGCAGCCAGAAAAACTGTTTTTT
CASSLALSWQPEKLFF
>TRBD2|.|TRBJ2-7|TRBV15
TGTGCCACCAGCAGAGATATGGCTAGCGGGTGGTCCTACGAGCAGTACTTC
CATSRDMASGWSYEQYF
>.|.|TRBJ2-7|TRBV29-1
TGCAGCGTTGAAGAGGGCAGTTACGAGCAGTACTTC
CSVEEGSYEQYF
>TRBD2|.|TRBJ2-1|TRBV29-1
TGCAGCGTTACCGCGGGAGGGGGAAATGAGCAGTTCTTC
CSVTAGGGNEQFF